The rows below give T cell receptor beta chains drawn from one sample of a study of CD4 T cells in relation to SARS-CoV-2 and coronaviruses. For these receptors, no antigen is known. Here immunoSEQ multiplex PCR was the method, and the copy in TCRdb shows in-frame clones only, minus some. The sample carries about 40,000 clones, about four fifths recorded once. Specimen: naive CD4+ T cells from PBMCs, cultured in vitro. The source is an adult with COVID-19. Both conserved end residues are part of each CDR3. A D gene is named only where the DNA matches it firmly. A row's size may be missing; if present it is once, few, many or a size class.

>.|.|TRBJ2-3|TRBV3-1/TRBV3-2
TGTGCCAGCAGCCAAGGGACTATCGATACGCAGTATTTT
CASSQGTIDTQYF
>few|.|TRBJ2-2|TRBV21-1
TGTGCCAGCAGCCCGGGGCCCGGAACCGGGGAGCTGTTTTTT
CASSPGPGTGELFF
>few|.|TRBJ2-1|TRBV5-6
TGTGCCAGCAGCCCAAACGGGCCCCAACCGCAGTTCTTC
CASSPNGPQPQFF
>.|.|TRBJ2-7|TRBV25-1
TGTGCCAGCACCGGACGGGGCCAGCAGGAGCAGTACTTC
CASTGRGQQEQYF
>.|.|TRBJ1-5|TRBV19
TGTGCCAGTAGTTGGGGCCAGGGGAGGCCGAATCAGCCCCAGCATTTT
CASSWGQGRPNQPQHF
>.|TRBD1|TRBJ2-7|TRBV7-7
TGTGCTAGCAGCTTGAGGACAGGGAATACCTACGAGCAGTACTTC
CASSLRTGNTYEQYF
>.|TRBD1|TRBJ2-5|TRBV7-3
TGTGCCAGCAGCCACCGGACAGGGAAAGAGACCCAGTACTTC
CASSHRTGKETQYF
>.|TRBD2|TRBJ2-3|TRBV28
TGTGCCATCTTTAGCGGGAGAAAAGATACGCAGTATTTT
CAIFSGRKDTQYF
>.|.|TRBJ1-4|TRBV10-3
TGTGCCATCGGAGGCGGGTATAATGAAAAACTGTTTTTT
CAIGGGYNEKLFF
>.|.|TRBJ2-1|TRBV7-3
TGTGCCAGCAGCTTAGATGTGTTAGATGAGCAGTTCTTC
CASSLDVLDEQFF
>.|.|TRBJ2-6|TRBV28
TGTGCCACCCTCACGGTAGCTGGGGCCAACGTCCTGACTTTC
CATLTVAGANVLTF
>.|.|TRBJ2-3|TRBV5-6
TGTGCCAGCAGCCAGACCCAGCGGCCAGATACGCAGTATTTT
CASSQTQRPDTQYF
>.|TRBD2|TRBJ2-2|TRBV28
TGTGCCAGCAGTTTCAGGAGTAGCGGGAGGGCGGACACCGGGGAGCTGTTTTTT
CASSFRSSGRADTGELFF
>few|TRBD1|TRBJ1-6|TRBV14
TGTGCCAGCAGCCAACTCTCTTCAGGGGGTTGGAGTTCACCCCTCCACTTT
CASSQLSSGGWSSPLHF
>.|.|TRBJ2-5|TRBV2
TGTGCCAGCAGTGAGGAGGGATCGGGAGAGACCCAGTACTTC
CASSEEGSGETQYF
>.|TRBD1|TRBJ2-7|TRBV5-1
TGCGCCAGCAGTCTAATTACAGGGGACGAGCAGTACTTC
CASSLITGDEQYF
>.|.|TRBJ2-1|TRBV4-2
TGTGCCAGCAGCCAAGCGGGAGTATCCTACAATGAGCAGTTCTTC
CASSQAGVSYNEQFF
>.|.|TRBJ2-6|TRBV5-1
TGCGCCAGCAGCCCGGCGGCCGGGGCCAACGTCCTGACTTTC
CASSPAAGANVLTF
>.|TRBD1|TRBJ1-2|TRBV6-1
TGTGCCAGCAGTGAACCACCGGGACAGGGGTATGGCTACACCTTC
CASSEPPGQGYGYTF
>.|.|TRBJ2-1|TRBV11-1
TGTGCCAGCAGAAGGAGGGGAGGCGACTACAATGAGCAGTTCTTC
CASRRRGGDYNEQFF
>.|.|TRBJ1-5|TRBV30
TGTGCCTGGCAAGGGACGGATAGCAATCAGCCCCAGCATTTT
CAWQGTDSNQPQHF
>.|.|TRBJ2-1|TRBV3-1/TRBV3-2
TGTGCCAGCAGCCCCGCATGGCGGAGCTCCTACAATGAGCAGTTCTTC
CASSPAWRSSYNEQFF
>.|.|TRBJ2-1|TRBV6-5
TGTGCCAGCGGAACAGACAATGAGCAGTTCTTC
CASGTDNEQFF
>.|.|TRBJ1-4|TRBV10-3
TGTGCCATCAAAGGAGGAGATGAAAAACTGTTTTTT
CAIKGGDEKLFF
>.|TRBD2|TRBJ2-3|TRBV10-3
TGTGCCACCAACCCGGGACTAGCGGGAGTAGTTGATACGCAGTATTTT
CATNPGLAGVVDTQYF
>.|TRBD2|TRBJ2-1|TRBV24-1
TGTGCCACCAGTGATAGTACTAGCGGGAATGAGCAGTTCTTC
CATSDSTSGNEQFF
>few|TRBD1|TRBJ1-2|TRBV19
TGTGCCAGTTCGACAGGGACCTATGGCTACACCTTC
CASSTGTYGYTF
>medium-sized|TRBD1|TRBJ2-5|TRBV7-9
TGTGCCAGCAGCTTTTCGACAGGGGGGTACCAAGAGACCCAGTACTTC
CASSFSTGGYQETQYF
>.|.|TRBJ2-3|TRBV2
TGTGCCAGCAGTGAATCGTGGAGCACAGATACGCAGTATTTT
CASSESWSTDTQYF
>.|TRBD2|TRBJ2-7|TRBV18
TGTGCCAGCTCACTAACTAGCGGGAGCCAAAACGAGCAGTACTTC
CASSLTSGSQNEQYF
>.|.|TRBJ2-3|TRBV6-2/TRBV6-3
TGTGCCAGCAGTTACCATATAACTGGAGATACGCAGTATTTT
CASSYHITGDTQYF
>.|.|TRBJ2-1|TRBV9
TGTGCCAGCAGCGCCCGGGACTCATACAATGAGCAGTTCTTC
CASSARDSYNEQFF
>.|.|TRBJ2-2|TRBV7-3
TGTGCCAGCAGCTTACCTCGGGGGGAGCTGTTTTTT
CASSLPRGELFF
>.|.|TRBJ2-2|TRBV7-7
TGTGCTAGCAGCTTAATGGCAGCGGCCGAAACCGGGGAGCTGTTTTTT
CASSLMAAAETGELFF
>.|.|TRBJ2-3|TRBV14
TGTGCCAGCAGCCCTCAAGCATTAGATACGCAGTATTTT
CASSPQALDTQYF
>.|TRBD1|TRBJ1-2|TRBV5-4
TGTGCCAGCAGCCTGCCCATGGAACAGGGGGCCCTCTATGGCTACACCTTC
CASSLPMEQGALYGYTF
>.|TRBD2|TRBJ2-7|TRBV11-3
TGTGCCAGCACCCGCATTATACTAGCGGGGAACTACGAGCAGTACTTC
CASTRIILAGNYEQYF
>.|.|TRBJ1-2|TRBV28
TGTGCCAGCAGTTTATCCCAGGGGACCTATGGCTACACCTTC
CASSLSQGTYGYTF
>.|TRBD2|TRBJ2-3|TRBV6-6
TGTGCCAGCAATCTGAAGGGACTAGGCCCAGATACGCAGTATTTT
CASNLKGLGPDTQYF
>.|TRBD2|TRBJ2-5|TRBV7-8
TGTGCCAGCAGCATTCGACTAGCGGGAGTAGAGACCCAGTACTTC
CASSIRLAGVETQYF
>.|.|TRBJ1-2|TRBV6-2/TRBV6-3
TGTGCCAGCAGCCCCGACAGCTATGGCTACACCTTC
CASSPDSYGYTF
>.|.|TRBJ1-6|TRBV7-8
TGTGCCAGCAGCTTAGCGTTGGGAGGACGAAATTCACCCCTCCACTTT
CASSLALGGRNSPLHF
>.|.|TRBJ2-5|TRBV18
TGTGCCAGCTCACCCTTTAAAGAAGAGACCCAGTACTTC
CASSPFKEETQYF
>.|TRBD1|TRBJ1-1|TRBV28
TGTGCCAGCAGACCCGGGACAGTGAACACTGAAGCTTTCTTT
CASRPGTVNTEAFF
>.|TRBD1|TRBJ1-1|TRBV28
TGTGCCAGCAAACTACAGGGGTCGAACACTGAAGCTTTCTTT
CASKLQGSNTEAFF
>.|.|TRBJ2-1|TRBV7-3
TGTGCCAGCAGCGTCGTGGGTCACAATGAGCAGTTCTTC
CASSVVGHNEQFF
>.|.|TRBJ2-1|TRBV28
TGTGCCAGCAGGGAACGGGAGACGGGGACTTTCTTC
CASRERETGTFF
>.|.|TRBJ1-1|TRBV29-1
TGCAGCGGTAGGGAGAACACTGAAGCTTTCTTT
CSGRENTEAFF
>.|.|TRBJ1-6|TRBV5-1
TGCGCCAGCGAGTCAGGGACAAGTTTTCGGGGGTCACCCCTCCACTTT
CASESGTSFRGSPLHF
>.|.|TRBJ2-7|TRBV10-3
TGTGCCATCAGTGAGTCGGCTGTGACGGCTTTTTCCTACGAGCAGTACTTC
CAISESAVTAFSYEQYF
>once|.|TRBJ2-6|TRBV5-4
TGTGCCAGCAGCGGACAAAAGACAGGAGACGGGGCCAACGTCCTGACTTTC
CASSGQKTGDGANVLTF
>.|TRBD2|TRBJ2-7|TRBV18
TGTGCCAGCTCACCACCGGCAGAGGCGGGAGGTTTTGAGCAGTACTTC
CASSPPAEAGGFEQYF
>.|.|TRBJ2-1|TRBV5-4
TGTGCCAGCAGCCCGGGGAAAGGGGTATGGATTTACAATGAGCAGTTCTTC
CASSPGKGVWIYNEQFF
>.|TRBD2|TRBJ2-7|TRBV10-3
TGTGCCATCAGTGAGTCCGGGGGAGGGCACATGTACTTC
CAISESGGGHMYF
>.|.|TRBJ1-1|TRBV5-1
TGCGCCAGCAGGCCTGGTGAGGACACTGAAGCTTTCTTT
CASRPGEDTEAFF
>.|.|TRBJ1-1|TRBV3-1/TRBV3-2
TGTGCCAGCAGCCAAGAAACAAGGAACACTGAAGCTTTCTTT
CASSQETRNTEAFF
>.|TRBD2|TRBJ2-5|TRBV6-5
TGTGCCAGCAGTTCACTAGCGGGAGTCCAAGAGACCCAGTACTTC
CASSSLAGVQETQYF
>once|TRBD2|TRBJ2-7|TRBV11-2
TGTGCCAGCAGCGCTAGCGGGAGGAGCTCCTACGAGCAGTACTTC
CASSASGRSSYEQYF